This T cell receptor (beta chain) was identified during a study of shared clonotypes between healthy human individuals (TCRdb year 2020). Background for the entire study: Two women and a few men aged 18 to 49 years were included in the cohort. Per donor, three plates each were used for CD4 naive and CD4 memory, two for CD8 naive, and one for CD8 memory. Blood TCR repertoires of roughly five healthy adults were deeply sequenced to estimate repertoire size and the extent of clonotype sharing between individuals. To increase sequencing depth and limit assay-specific biases, different laboratories used diverse techniques to prepare libraries and sequence TCR repertoires. Each donor's leukapheresis produced roughly between roughly 0.9 and 9 billion PBMCs. Overall results and qualifications from the work: Incomplete sequencing was indicated by rarefaction of sorted-subset datasets, despite the large sequencing depth. The small number of donors limited the genetic and exposure-history diversity represented. Compared with non-shared clonotypes, clonotypes shared by all four sorted-subset donors had higher generation probabilities. About 5% of naive CD4, around 3.5% of naive CD8, 2.3% of memory CD4, and 0.35% to 0.5% of memory CD8 clonotypes were shared across a few donors. Larger estimated clonotype richness was generally found for naive subsets than for memory subsets. Based on pairwise subsampling, the degree of clonotype sharing among donors was expected to be affected by sequencing depth. Sampling was restricted to blood, and TCR repertoires in tissue are likely to differ from TCR repertoires in blood.

The germline ends are 7 bases apart after V is trimmed by 1 base and J by 4 bases. CDR1 SGHTA and CDR2 FQGNSA were looked up in the germline V gene. Spanning cysteine to phenylalanine, the CDR3 consists of 13 amino acids. Here the CDR3 DNA is all that survives: 39 bases in frame from base 1. Using the deep immunoSEQ assay, TCR CDR3 regions were amplified from genomic DNA by multiplex PCR. Genomic DNA extracted from each cell subset was distributed evenly over all wells of several immunoSEQ 96-well plates, and each plate served as one replicate. Each replicate PCR for sorted subsets received around 0.2 ug genomic DNA, equal to tens of thousands of T cell genomes. The purified libraries were quantified using a Qubit 3.0 fluorometer, sized with a Bioanalyzer 2100, and then quantified again using the KAPA Library Quantification kit. Every immunoSEQ 96-well plate was sequenced on a separate single-read 150-cycle Illumina NextSeq 550 flow cell. In the original analysis: Because the immunoSEQ output included only junctional sequences and no quality scores, the filtering could not be the same as the filtering used for full-length reads. To assign V/J genes and CDR3, sequences were annotated against IMGT germline references using PyIR, a Python wrapper for IgBLAST v1.9. Reads with weak V/J assignments (E-value above 1e-6), missing CDR3, stop codons, out-of-frame junctions, or ambiguous translated residues were removed. A V3J clonotype was defined by an identical inferred V gene, J gene, and CDR3 amino acid sequence. Percentage overlap between repertoires was calculated by dividing the number of shared unique clonotypes by the size of the smaller repertoire. RTK rarefaction, the Chao1 estimator, and Recon v2.1 estimates of unobserved clonotypes were used to assess repertoire richness. Generation probabilities were computed with OLGA for all TCRbeta clonotypes obtained by the gDNA method from four donors. The immuneACCESS repertoire file appears here via TCRdb, limited to in-frame rearrangements. These files lack a portion of the clones; in checked studies, under half of the deficit traces to unresolved V genes, and the cause of the others is not known. That table furnishes V, J and clone size, whereas the DNA furnished D and trimming. The sample table lists around 990,000 clones, about 72% of them with a count of one. In total, the top ten clones hold approximately 0.95% of the sample.

About this clone itself: It has no known antigen specificity. There are no base qualities to consult, and no much larger clone falls within one base.

The donors were healthy, HIV-negative adults who had no recently reported acute infections or vaccinations. Every donor was a Caucasian adult residing in Nashville, Tennessee, USA. Magnetic negative selection was used to enrich CD4+ T cells, after which naive cells were positively selected on CD45RA and the negative fraction became the memory subset. After blood collection by leukapheresis, PBMCs were isolated using Ficoll-Histopaque density gradient centrifugation and then cryopreserved in the vapor phase of liquid nitrogen. Purity and quantity of every magnetically sorted T cell population were checked by analytical flow cytometry. Genomic DNA was isolated from every sorted fraction and measured by UV absorbance on a Nanodrop 2000c.

The rearrangement joined TRBV7-2 to TRBJ1-1; the D gene assignment is ambiguous. The sample taken for sequencing was memory CD4+ T cells from PBMCs. The sample's cell subset or site, from its label and the paper: CD45RA-negative fraction. The clonotype originates from a man younger than 35 in good health. Some clones in this sample may be carry-over from other donors' samples. This receptor has the CDR3 CASSLDLVTEAFF. The DNA reads as follows: TGTGCCAGCAGCTTAGATTTAGTCACTGAAGCTTTCTTT.